Following are 21 T cell receptor beta chains from one sample sequenced in a study of preoperative IRX-2 immunotherapy in early breast cancer. Treatment in this sample: preoperative locoregional IRX-2 cytokine immunotherapy. The data were produced by immunoSEQ multiplex PCR, yet TCRdb's version contains in-frame clones alone and is incomplete. Of about 38,000 clones in the sample, 80% to 90% were seen once. The sample here was lymph node tissue, taken after IRX-2 immunotherapy. These TCRs come from a human donor with breast cancer.

The rearrangement joins TRBV6-8 to TRBJ1-6; D is perhaps TRBD1 (5 bases). Trimming removed 5 bases at V and 10 bases at J, with 12 bases between. The CDR3 is made up of 13 amino acids. Germline V gene lookup returns CDR1 MNHGY and CDR2 SAAAGT. Here the CDR3 DNA reads TGTGCCAGCAGTCCGGCTGAGGGGTCACCCCTCCACTTT. It yields the protein CASSPAEGSPLHF.

The V gene is TRBV6-8, the J gene TRBJ2-7, with 8 positions matching TRBD1. CDR3 length: 15 amino acids. V shed 5 bases and J 0 bases; nucleotides not matched to a gene: 6. CDR1 and CDR2 (germline): MNHGY, SAAAGT. CDR3 protein: CASSARQGTSYEQYF. CDR3 nucleotides: TGTGCCAGCAGTGCCCGACAGGGGACCTCCTACGAGCAGTACTTC.

This clone was seen more than once but under ten times. This rearrangement joins TRBV19 to TRBJ2-1, with no clear D. The CDR3 contains 13 residues. In germline, CDR1 is LNHDA, CDR2 SQIVND (reference sequence). Trimming removed 6 bases at V and 5 bases at J, with 11 bases between. The CDR3 loop is CASRVGVNNEQFF. CDR3 nucleotide sequence: TGTGCCAGTAGGGTTGGCGTTAACAATGAGCAGTTCTTC.

The chain is built from TRBV6-8 and TRBJ1-2, with TRBD1 matching 9 bases. V was clipped by 4 bases and J by 7 bases; unmatched bases: 7. Germline-derived CDR1 and CDR2 are MNHGY and SAAAGT. The CDR3 consists of 14 residues. CDR3 nucleotides: TGTGCCAGCAGTTCGGGACAGGGAATTAGTGGCTACACCTTC. This sequence encodes CASSSGQGISGYTF.

This sequence joins TRBV19 and TRBJ2-2; TRBD2 matches at 9 bases. This CDR3 has 16 residues. The V segment lost 10 bases and the J segment 3 bases; nucleotides outside the gene matches: 12. Germline V gene lookup returns CDR1 LNHDA and CDR2 SQIVND (reference sequence). This CDR3 is CATLYSGGAYTGELFF. CDR3 nucleotide sequence: TGTGCCACCCTCTATAGCGGGGGCGCTTACACCGGGGAGCTGTTTTTT.

The rearrangement links TRBV28 to TRBJ2-5; TRBD2 matches at 10 bases. The CDR3 extends over 19 amino acids. Per the germline V gene, CDR1 is MDHEN and CDR2 is SYDVKM. Trimming at V came to 5 bases and at J to 5 bases, leaving 20 bases not matched to a gene. The CDR3 nucleotides read TGTGCCAGCAGTCCCAGGCTAGCGGGGGCCCTCCCATCCTACGAGACCCAGTACTTC. Encoded protein: CASSPRLAGALPSYETQYF.

V is TRBV6-8 and J is TRBJ1-5; D might be TRBD1 (5 bases). The CDR3 loop spans 14 amino acids. Deletions cut 0 bases from V and 5 bases from J, with 8 bases between. Germline V gene sequence: CDR1 MNHGY, CDR2 SAAAGT. The CDR3 DNA sequence: TGTGCCAGCAGTTACTCGGGGGTCCATCAGCCCCAGCATTTT. This gives the protein CASSYSGVHQPQHF.

V usage is TRBV6-8 and J usage is TRBJ2-7; no reliable D call. CDR1 MNHGY and CDR2 SAAAGT come from the germline V gene. Trimming cost V 6 bases and J 1 base, with 16 bases left between them. The CDR3 is 15 amino acids. The CDR3 is CASRRLAELSYEQYF. Written as DNA, the CDR3 is TGTGCCAGCAGACGACTGGCGGAGCTTTCCTACGAGCAGTACTTC.

This chain uses TRBV11-3 with TRBJ2-7; 7 positions match TRBD2. From germline, CDR1 is SGHNT and CDR2 YENEEA. Trimming cost V 2 bases and J 5 bases; bases outside gene matches: 6. The CDR3 contains 14 residues. The CDR3 coding sequence is TGTGCCAGCAGCTTAACCGGGGGGTCTAACGAGCAGTACTTC. This translates into CASSLTGGSNEQYF.

V usage is TRBV14 and J usage is TRBJ1-2; D is ambiguous. The V end was cut by 4 bases, the J end by 4 bases, with 19 bases between. CDR3 length: 16 amino acids. The germline CDR1 and CDR2 sequences are SGHDN and FVKESK. The CDR3 is CASSPWTQAPFYGYTF. The CDR3 DNA is TGTGCCAGCAGCCCCTGGACGCAGGCGCCCTTCTATGGCTACACCTTC.

CDR3 nucleotide sequence: TGTGCCAGCTCCGAACAGGGGGACACTGAAGCTTTCTTT. Translation gives CASSEQGDTEAFF. The genes are TRBV18 and TRBJ1-1; TRBD1 matches 8 bases. CDR3 size: 13 residues. Germline CDR1 KGHSH, CDR2 LQKENI. Trimming removed 6 bases from V and 3 bases from J; junction bases left unmatched: 3.

This sequence joins TRBV25-1 and TRBJ1-6, with TRBD1 matching 7 bases. Trimming cost V 2 bases and J 10 bases; bases outside gene matches: 8. The CDR3 is 15 residues long. CDR1 and CDR2 (germline): MGHDK, SYGVNS. This CDR3 reads CASSELTGESSPLHF. CDR3 sequence (DNA): TGTGCCAGCAGTGAACTCACAGGGGAGAGCTCACCCCTCCACTTT.

The J gene is TRBJ2-7, the V gene TRBV6-8, with no clear D. The CDR3 is 14 residues long. Germline V CDR1 and CDR2: MNHGY, SAAAGT. V dropped 4 bases and J dropped 4 bases, with 14 bases sitting between them. The CDR3 sequence: CASSLTRSGYEQYF. CDR3 DNA: TGTGCCAGCAGTTTAACGAGGTCGGGTTACGAGCAGTACTTC.

J is TRBJ2-3 and V is TRBV10-2; D possibly matches TRBD1 or TRBD2 (5 bases each). Germline loops: CDR1 WSHSY, CDR2 SAAADI. V lost 7 bases, J lost 0 bases, and 17 bases lay in between. The CDR3 contains 16 residues. This chain's CDR3 is CASTRGAGTSTDTQYF. CDR3 in DNA: TGCGCCAGCACCCGAGGGGCAGGCACTAGCACAGATACGCAGTATTTT.

This rearrangement joins TRBV11-3 to TRBJ2-1; D is ambiguous. V lost 3 bases to trimming and J lost 5 bases, with 14 bases between them. The germline CDR1 and CDR2 sequences are SGHNT and YENEEA. There are 15 residues in the CDR3. CDR3 sequence (DNA): TGTGCCAGCAGCTTCGCGTATGTGCGAAACAATGAGCAGTTCTTC. It encodes CASSFAYVRNNEQFF.

The chain is built from TRBV6-8 and TRBJ2-2, with 10 bases identical to TRBD2. Germline values: CDR1 MNHGY, CDR2 SAAAGT. CDR3 size: 17 residues. The trim removed 0 bases at V and 6 bases at J, leaving 7 bases unmatched. CDR3 residues: CASSYSGGLAGAGELFF. CDR3 DNA: TGTGCCAGCAGTTACTCTGGAGGGCTAGCGGGGGCCGGGGAGCTGTTTTTT.

The chain links TRBV10-3 to TRBJ2-3; D gene uncertain. The CDR3 is 14 residues long. Per the germline V gene, CDR1 is ENHRY and CDR2 is SYGVKD. Trimming cost V 0 bases and J 1 base, with 5 bases left between them. CDR3: CAISESVGTDTQYF. As DNA, the CDR3 is TGTGCCATCAGTGAGTCAGTCGGCACAGATACGCAGTATTTT.

The chain joins TRBV6-8 to TRBJ2-5, with D perhaps TRBD1 (6 bases). The CDR3 spans 13 residues. V lost 5 bases and J lost 1, with 8 bases in between. Per germline, CDR1 MNHGY and CDR2 SAAAGT. The CDR3 sequence: CASSRDIQETQYF. In DNA, the CDR3 is TGTGCCAGCAGTAGGGACATCCAAGAGACCCAGTACTTC.

This chain joins TRBV6-8 and TRBJ1-6, with D perhaps TRBD1 (6 bases). The germline V gene has CDR1 MNHGY and CDR2 SAAAGT. V was shortened by 8 bases and J by 6 bases, with 17 bases between the two germline ends. This CDR3 spans 15 amino acids. The CDR3 coding sequence is TGTGCCAGCTCCTTTACGGGAGGGGGTAATTCACCCCTCCACTTT. Its protein is CASSFTGGGNSPLHF.

This clone was seen only a few times. The chain recombines TRBV6-8 with TRBJ1-5; maybe TRBD1 (5 bases). CDR3 length: 13 residues. Germline V CDR1 and CDR2: MNHGY, SAAAGT. The ends were cut back, 2 bases at V and 5 bases at J, with 7 bases in the middle. The CDR3 protein is CASSYDSYQPQHF. In DNA form, the CDR3 reads TGTGCCAGCAGTTACGACAGCTATCAGCCCCAGCATTTT.

The rearrangement joins TRBV18 to TRBJ2-1, with a weak D call TRBD1 (5 bases). The CDR3 runs to 12 residues. V dropped 4 bases and J dropped 4 bases, with 5 bases sitting between them. Germline values: CDR1 KGHSH, CDR2 LQKENI. The CDR3 loop reads CASSQGYNEQFF. The CDR3 coding sequence is TGTGCCAGCTCACAGGGGTACAATGAGCAGTTCTTC.